This TCR beta chain stems from a study of shared clonotypes between healthy human individuals. Notes on the study in general: What rarefaction showed was incomplete sorted-subset sequencing despite large depth. It was observed that roughly 5% of naive CD4 clonotypes were shared across several donors.

Generated by immunoSEQ multiplex PCR, the TCRdb table keeps only in-frame clones and is missing some. Of hundreds of thousands of clones listed, 73% are singletons. This clone occurred a few times. Its antigen is still unknown. Donors had no recently reported acute infections or vaccinations and were HIV-negative. The authors divided CD4+ cells into CD45RA+ naive and CD45RA-negative memory subsets. The CDR3 runs 14 residues. Trimming stripped 4 bases from V and 6 bases from J, with 15 bases between. The germline CDR1 and CDR2 sequences are MGHRA and YSYEKL. This sequence was found in a woman aged 25 to 39 in good health. The specimen was memory CD4+ T cells sorted from blood. Subset in this sample: CD45RA-negative fraction. The chain has TRBV4-1 and TRBJ1-2; D is possibly TRBD1 (6 bases). The CDR3 protein is CASSRPVQGNGYTF. The CDR3 nucleotides read TGCGCCAGCAGCCGTCCGGTGCAGGGGAATGGCTACACCTTC.